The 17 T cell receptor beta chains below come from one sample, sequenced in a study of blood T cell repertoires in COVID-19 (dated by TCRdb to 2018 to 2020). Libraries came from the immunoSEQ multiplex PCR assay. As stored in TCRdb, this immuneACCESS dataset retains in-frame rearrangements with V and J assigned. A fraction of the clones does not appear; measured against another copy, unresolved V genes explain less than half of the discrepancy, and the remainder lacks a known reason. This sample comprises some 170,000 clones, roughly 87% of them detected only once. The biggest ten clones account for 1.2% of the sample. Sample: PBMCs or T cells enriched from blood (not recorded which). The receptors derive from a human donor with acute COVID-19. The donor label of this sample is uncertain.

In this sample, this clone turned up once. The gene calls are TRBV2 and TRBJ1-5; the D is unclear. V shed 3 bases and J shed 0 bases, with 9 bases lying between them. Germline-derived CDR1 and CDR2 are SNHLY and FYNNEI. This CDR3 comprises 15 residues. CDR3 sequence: CASSDRSYSNQPQHF. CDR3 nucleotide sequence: TGTGCCAGCAGTGATCGCAGTTATAGCAATCAGCCCCAGCATTTT.

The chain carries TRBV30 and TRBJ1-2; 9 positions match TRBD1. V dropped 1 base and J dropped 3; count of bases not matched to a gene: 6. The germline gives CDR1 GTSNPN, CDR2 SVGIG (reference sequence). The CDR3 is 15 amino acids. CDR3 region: CAWSGGQGKDYGYTF. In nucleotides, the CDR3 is TGTGCCTGGAGTGGGGGACAGGGAAAGGACTATGGCTACACCTTC.

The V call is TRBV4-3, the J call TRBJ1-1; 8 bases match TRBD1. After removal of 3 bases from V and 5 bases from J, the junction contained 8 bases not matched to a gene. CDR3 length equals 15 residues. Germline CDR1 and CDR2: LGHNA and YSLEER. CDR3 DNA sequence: TGCGCCAGCAGCCAGGAGGACAGGGAAGGAACTGAAGCTTTCTTT. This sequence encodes CASSQEDREGTEAFF.

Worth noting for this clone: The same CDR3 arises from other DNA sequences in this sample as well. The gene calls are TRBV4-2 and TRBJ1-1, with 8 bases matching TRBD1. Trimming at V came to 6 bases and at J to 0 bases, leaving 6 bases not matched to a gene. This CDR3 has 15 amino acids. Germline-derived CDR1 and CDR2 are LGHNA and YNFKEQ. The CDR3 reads CASSRGTGVNTEAFF. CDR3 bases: TGTGCCAGCAGTCGAGGGACAGGAGTGAACACTGAAGCTTTCTTT.

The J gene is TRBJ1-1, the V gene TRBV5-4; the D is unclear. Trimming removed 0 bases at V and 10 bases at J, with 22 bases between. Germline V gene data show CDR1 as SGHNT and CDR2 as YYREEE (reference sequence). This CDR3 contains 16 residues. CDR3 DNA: TGTGCCAGCAGCTTGGCCGCTCCTGGTGACGGCGGCGCAGCTTTCTTT. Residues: CASSLAAPGDGGAAFF.

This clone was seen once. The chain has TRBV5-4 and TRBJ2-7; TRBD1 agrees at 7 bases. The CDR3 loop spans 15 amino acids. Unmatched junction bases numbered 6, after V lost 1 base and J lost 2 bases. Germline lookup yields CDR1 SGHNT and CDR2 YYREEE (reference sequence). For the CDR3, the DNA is TGTGCCAGCAGCTTGACAGGGGAGAAAACCTACGAGCAGTACTTC. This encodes CASSLTGEKTYEQYF.

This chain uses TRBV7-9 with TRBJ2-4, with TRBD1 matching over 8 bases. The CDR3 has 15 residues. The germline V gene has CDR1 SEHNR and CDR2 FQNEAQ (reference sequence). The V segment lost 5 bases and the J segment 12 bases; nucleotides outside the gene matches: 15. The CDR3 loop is CASSPSPGQGSSQYF. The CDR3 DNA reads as TGTGCCAGCAGCCCCTCCCCCGGACAGGGAAGCAGTCAGTACTTC.

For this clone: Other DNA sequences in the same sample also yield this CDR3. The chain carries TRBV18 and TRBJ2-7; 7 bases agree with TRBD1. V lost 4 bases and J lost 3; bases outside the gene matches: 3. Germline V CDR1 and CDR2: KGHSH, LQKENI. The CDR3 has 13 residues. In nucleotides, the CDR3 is TGTGCCAGCTCACGGGACAGAGGCTACGAGCAGTACTTC. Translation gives CASSRDRGYEQYF.

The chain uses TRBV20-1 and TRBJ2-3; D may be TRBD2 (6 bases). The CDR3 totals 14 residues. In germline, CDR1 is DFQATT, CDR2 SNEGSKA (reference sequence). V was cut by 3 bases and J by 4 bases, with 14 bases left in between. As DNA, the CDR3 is TGCAGTGCTAGTTGGGGGGACTCTTCAGATACGCAGTATTTT. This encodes CSASWGDSSDTQYF.

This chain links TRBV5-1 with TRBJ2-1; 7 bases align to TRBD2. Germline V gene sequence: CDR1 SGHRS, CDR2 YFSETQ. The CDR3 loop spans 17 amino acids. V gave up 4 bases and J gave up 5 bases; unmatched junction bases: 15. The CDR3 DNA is TGCGCCAGCAGCCAAAGGGTTACTGGGGGGGTAAACAATGAGCAGTTCTTC. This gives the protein CASSQRVTGGVNNEQFF.

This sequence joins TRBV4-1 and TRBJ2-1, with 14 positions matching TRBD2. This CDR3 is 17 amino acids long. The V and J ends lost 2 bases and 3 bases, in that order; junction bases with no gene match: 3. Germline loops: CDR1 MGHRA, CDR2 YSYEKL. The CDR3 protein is CASSQRTSGGNYNEQFF. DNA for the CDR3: TGCGCCAGCAGCCAACGGACTAGCGGGGGGAACTACAATGAGCAGTTCTTC.

The CDR3 sequence: CASSVQGTDNEQFF. CDR3 sequence (DNA): TGTGCCAGCAGCGTCCAGGGGACGGACAATGAGCAGTTCTTC. This chain links TRBV9 with TRBJ2-1, with D tentatively TRBD1 (6 bases). The V end was cut by 2 bases, the J end by 5 bases, with 11 bases between. This CDR3 region has 14 residues. Germline assignment: CDR1 SGDLS and CDR2 YYNGEE.

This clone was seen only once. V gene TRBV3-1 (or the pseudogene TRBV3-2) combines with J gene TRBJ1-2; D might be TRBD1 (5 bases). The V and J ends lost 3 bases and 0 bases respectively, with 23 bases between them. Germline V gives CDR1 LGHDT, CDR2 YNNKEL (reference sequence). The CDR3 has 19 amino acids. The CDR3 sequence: CASSQGLGRTPGANYGYTF. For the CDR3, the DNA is TGTGCCAGCAGCCAGGGGCTAGGCCGTACCCCGGGGGCTAACTATGGCTACACCTTC.

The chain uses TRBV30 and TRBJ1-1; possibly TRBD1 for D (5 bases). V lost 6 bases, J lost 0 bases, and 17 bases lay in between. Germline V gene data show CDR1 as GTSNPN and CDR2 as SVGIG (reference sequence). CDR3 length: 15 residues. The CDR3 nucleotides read TGTGCCTGCCCCTCTCGCGGGGGTCTGAACACTGAAGCTTTCTTT. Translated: CACPSRGGLNTEAFF. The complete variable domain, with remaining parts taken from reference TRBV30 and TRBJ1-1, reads SQTIHQWPATLVQPVGSPLSLECTVEGTSNPNLYWYRQAAGRGLQLLFYSVGIGQISSEVPQNLSASRPQDRQFILSSKKLLLSDSGFYLCACPSRGGLNTEAFFGQGTRLTVV.

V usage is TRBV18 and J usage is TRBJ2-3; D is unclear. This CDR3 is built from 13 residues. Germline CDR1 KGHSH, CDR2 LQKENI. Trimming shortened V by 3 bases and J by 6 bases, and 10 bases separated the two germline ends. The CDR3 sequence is CASSPTAVDTQYF. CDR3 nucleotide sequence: TGTGCCAGCTCACCTACCGCGGTGGATACGCAGTATTTT.

CDR3 sequence: CASSEWGTGEDYNEQFF. The CDR3 DNA is TGTGCCAGCAGTGAATGGGGGACAGGGGAGGACTACAATGAGCAGTTCTTC. The V gene is TRBV2, the J gene TRBJ2-1, with 10 bases identical to TRBD1. The germline V gene encodes CDR1 SNHLY and CDR2 FYNNEI. CDR3 length: 17 amino acids. The V gene end was trimmed by 2 bases and the J gene end by 3 bases; junction bases not matched to a gene: 7.

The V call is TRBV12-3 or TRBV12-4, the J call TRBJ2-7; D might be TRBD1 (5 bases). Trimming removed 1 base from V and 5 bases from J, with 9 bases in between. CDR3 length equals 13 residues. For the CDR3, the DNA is TGTGCCAGCAGTTTAGGGGGCCGGGACGAGCAGTACTTC. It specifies CASSLGGRDEQYF.